This T cell receptor beta chain was profiled in a study of cytomegalovirus exposure and HLA in healthy donors. Study-wide background: As released early, the data held about 85 million unique TCRs from HLA-typed donors. Study-wide results and limits: In a later analysis, DRB1 alleles had the most associated TCRs; HLA-C alleles the fewest. The majority of TCR sequences were rare, yet some public TCRs appeared in many donors.

PCR used 60 Vbeta primers and 13 Jbeta primers. Study processing details: Unique TCR beta chains totaled approximately 83 million in a later count, with approximately 11 million of them shared. Data came from immunoSEQ multiplex PCR; TCRdb stores just in-frame clones and leaves some out. The V and J calls and clone size come from that table; D and trimming were worked out from the DNA. The data contain about 110,000 clones, 75% to 90% of them singletons. CDR1 is GTSNPN, CDR2 SVGIG, per germline (reference sequence). CDR3 length: 11 amino acids. V lost 1 base, J lost 10 bases, and 5 bases lay in between. A word on this clone: Its antigen is still unknown.

Sequencing was performed on PBMCs. This TCR was sampled from a young man in good health and CMV-seropositive. J is TRBJ1-6 and V is TRBV30; D gene unclear. CDR3 DNA: TGTGCCTGGAGTGCTAACTCACCCCTCCACTTT. Translating gives CAWSANSPLHF. Drawing the rest from reference TRBV30 and TRBJ1-6, the complete variable domain is SQTIHQWPATLVQPVGSPLSLECTVEGTSNPNLYWYRQAAGRGLQLLFYSVGIGQISSEVPQNLSASRPQDRQFILSSKKLLLSDSGFYLCAWSANSPLHFGNGTRLTVT.